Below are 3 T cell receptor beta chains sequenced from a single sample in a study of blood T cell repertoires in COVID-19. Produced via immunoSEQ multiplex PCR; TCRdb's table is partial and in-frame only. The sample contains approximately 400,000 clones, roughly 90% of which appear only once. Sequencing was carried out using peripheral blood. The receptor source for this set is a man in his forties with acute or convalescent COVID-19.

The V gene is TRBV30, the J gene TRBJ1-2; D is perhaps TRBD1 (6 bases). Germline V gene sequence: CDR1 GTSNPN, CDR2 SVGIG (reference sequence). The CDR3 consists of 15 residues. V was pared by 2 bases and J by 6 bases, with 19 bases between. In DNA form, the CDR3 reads TGTGCCTGGAGTTTCCTGGACAGCACTTTCGATGGCTACACCTTC. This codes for CAWSFLDSTFDGYTF.

DNA for the CDR3: TGTGCCAGCAAGGGCCTAGCGGGCCCATCCTACGAGCAGTACTTC. The encoded protein is CASKGLAGPSYEQYF. This chain links TRBV2 with TRBJ2-7, with 8 bases lining up with TRBD2. The junction had 9 bases not matched to a gene; V was cut back by 7 bases and J by 1 base. From germline, CDR1 is SNHLY and CDR2 FYNNEI. This CDR3 is 15 amino acids long.

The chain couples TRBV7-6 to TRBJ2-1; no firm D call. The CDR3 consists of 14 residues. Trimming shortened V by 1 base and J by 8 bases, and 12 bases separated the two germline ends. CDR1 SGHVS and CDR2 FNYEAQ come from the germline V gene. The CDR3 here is CASSLVDATYEQFF. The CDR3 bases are TGTGCCAGCAGCTTAGTTGACGCGACTTATGAGCAGTTCTTC.